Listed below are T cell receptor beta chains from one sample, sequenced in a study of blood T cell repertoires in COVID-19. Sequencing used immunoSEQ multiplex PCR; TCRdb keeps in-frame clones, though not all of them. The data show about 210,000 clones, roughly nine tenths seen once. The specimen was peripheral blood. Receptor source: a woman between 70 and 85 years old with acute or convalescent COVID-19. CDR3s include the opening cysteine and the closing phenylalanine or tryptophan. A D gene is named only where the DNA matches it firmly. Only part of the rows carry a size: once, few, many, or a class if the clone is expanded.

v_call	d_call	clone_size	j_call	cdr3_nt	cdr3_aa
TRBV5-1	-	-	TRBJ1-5	TGCGCCAGCAGCTTGGAAGGCAGACAGCAGCCCCAGCATTTT	CASSLEGRQQPQHF
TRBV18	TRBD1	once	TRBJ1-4	TGTGCCAGCTCACCGGGACAGGGGAGCGAAAAACTGTTTTTT	CASSPGQGSEKLFF
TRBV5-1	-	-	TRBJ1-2	TGCGCCAGCAGACCTTACCCCGACAGAGACTATGGCTACACCTTC	CASRPYPDRDYGYTF
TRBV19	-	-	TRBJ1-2	TGTGCCAGTAGTATTTTGCGGGACGGTTTCTATGGCTACACCTTC	CASSILRDGFYGYTF
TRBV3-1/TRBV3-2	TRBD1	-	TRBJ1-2	TGTGCCAGCAGCCAAGGGGGACAGGTCGGTGGCTACACCTTC	CASSQGGQVGGYTF
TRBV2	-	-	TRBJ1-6	TGTGCCAGCAGTGGAGAGGGACTGATGAATTCACCCCTCCACTTT	CASSGEGLMNSPLHF
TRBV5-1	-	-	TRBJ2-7	TGCGCCAGCAGCTTGGTGGCGGACGAGCAGTACTTC	CASSLVADEQYF
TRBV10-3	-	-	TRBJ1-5	TGTGCCATCAGTGTGGAGGGCAATCAGCCCCAGCATTTT	CAISVEGNQPQHF
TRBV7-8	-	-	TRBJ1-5	TGTGCCAGCGGGGGACATTCCGGGGGCAATCAGCCCCAGCATTTT	CASGGHSGGNQPQHF
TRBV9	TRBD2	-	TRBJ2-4	TGTGCCAGCAGCCCACGGACTAGCGGGGGAGCCAAAAACATTCAGTACTTC	CASSPRTSGGAKNIQYF
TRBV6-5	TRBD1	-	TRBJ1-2	TGTGCCAGCAGCCCGGACAGGGCGAGATATGGCTACACCTTC	CASSPDRARYGYTF
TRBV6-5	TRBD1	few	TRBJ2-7	TGTGCCAGCAGCGCTGACAGGGTATCCTACGAGCAGTACTTC	CASSADRVSYEQYF
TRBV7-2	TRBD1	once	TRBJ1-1	TGTGCCAGCAGCTCACAGGGGGCGGTATCTGAAGCTTTCTTT	CASSSQGAVSEAFF
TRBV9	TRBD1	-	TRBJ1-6	TGTGCCAGCAGCCCGACGGGGACAGGGGTTTCACCCCTCCACTTT	CASSPTGTGVSPLHF
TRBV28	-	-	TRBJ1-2	TGTGCCAGCAGTTCCCAAGGGAGAGCTAACTATGGCTACACCTTC	CASSSQGRANYGYTF
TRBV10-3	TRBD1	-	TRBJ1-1	TGTGCCATCAGGGGACAGGAAAGCACTGAAGCTTTCTTT	CAIRGQESTEAFF
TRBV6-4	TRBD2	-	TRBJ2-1	TGTGCCAGCAGTCCAAGCGGGGGGGCGGGGAATGAGCAGTTCTTC	CASSPSGGAGNEQFF
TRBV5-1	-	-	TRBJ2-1	TGCGCCAGCAGCTTGTTGGGAGGACAGGCTTCCTACAATGAGCAGTTCTTC	CASSLLGGQASYNEQFF
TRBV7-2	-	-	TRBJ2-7	TGTGCCAGCAGCTTAGGAACAGCTTACGAGCAGTACTTC	CASSLGTAYEQYF
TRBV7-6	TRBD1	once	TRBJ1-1	TGTGCCAGCAGCTCTAGACAGGGAATGGACACTGAAGCTTTCTTT	CASSSRQGMDTEAFF
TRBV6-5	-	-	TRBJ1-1	TGTGCCAGCAGTTCCCAGGGTGGGACTGAAGCTTTCTTT	CASSSQGGTEAFF
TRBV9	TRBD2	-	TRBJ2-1	TGTGCCAGCAGCCCATGGCGGGAGATATACAATGAGCAGTTCTTC	CASSPWREIYNEQFF
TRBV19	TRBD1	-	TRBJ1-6	TGTGCCAGTAGTACCCTCAGGACAGGGAATAATTCACCCCTCCACTTT	CASSTLRTGNNSPLHF
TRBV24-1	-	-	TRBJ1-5	TGTGCCACCGCCGGACAGTGGAGCGAGCCCCAGCATTTT	CATAGQWSEPQHF
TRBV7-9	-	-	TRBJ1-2	TGTGCCAGCAGCTCCACCGAACCGGGAGGCTACACCTTC	CASSSTEPGGYTF
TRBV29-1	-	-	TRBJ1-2	TGCAGCGTTGACAGGGTGGGGGGCTATGGCTACACCTTC	CSVDRVGGYGYTF
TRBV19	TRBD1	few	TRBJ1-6	TGTGCCAGTAGTCCCTCCGACAGGGGCTATAATTCACCCCTCCACTTT	CASSPSDRGYNSPLHF
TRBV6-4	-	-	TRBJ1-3	TGTGCCAGCAGTGGGGACACCATCTCTGGAAACACCATATATTTT	CASSGDTISGNTIYF
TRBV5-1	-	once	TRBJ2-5	TGCGCCAGCAGCTTCGGAGAAGAGACCCAGTACTTC	CASSFGEETQYF
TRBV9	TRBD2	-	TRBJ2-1	TGTGCCAGCAGCGTAGGCGGGGGGGCCTACAATGAGCAGTTCTTC	CASSVGGGAYNEQFF
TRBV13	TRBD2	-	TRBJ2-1	TGTGCCAGCAGCACTCGGGGTCTAGCGGATCACAATGAGCAGTTCTTC	CASSTRGLADHNEQFF
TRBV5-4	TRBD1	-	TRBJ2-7	TGTGCCAGCAGCCCGGGCGGGGACAGGGGATCCTACGAGCAGTACTTC	CASSPGGDRGSYEQYF